Listed here are 23 T cell receptor beta chains from one sample, sequenced in a study of T cell changes during pregnancy in multiple sclerosis. Repertoires were generated with immunoSEQ multiplex PCR, while TCRdb's copy carries only in-frame clones and drops some. The sample lists nearly 110,000 clones, around 93% occurring once. This material consisted of peripheral blood, taken after pregnancy. The origin of the receptors is a female donor with multiple sclerosis, enrolled in a pregnancy study.

This sequence joins TRBV6-1 and TRBJ1-3; perhaps TRBD1 as D (5 bases). The CDR3 is 16 amino acids. The germline gives CDR1 MNHNS, CDR2 SASEGT. Trimming left V 4 bases short and J 0 bases short, with 13 bases between. The DNA of the CDR3 is TGTGCCAGCAGTGCTTCCGGGACTCTCTCTGGAAACACCATATATTTT. Amino acid sequence: CASSASGTLSGNTIYF.

The J gene is TRBJ1-2, the V gene TRBV18; tentatively, D is TRBD1 (6 bases). V shed 3 bases and J shed 4 bases, with 9 bases lying between them. The germline V gene encodes CDR1 KGHSH and CDR2 LQKENI. The CDR3 extends over 13 amino acids. CDR3 residues: CASSPDSSYGYTF. The CDR3 DNA is TGTGCCAGCTCACCGGACAGCTCCTATGGCTACACCTTC.

The genes are TRBV5-6 and TRBJ1-5, with D possibly being TRBD1 (5 bases). The CDR3 covers 14 residues. V lost 0 bases, J lost 7 bases, and 11 bases lay in between. Germline V lookup: CDR1 SGHDT, CDR2 YYEEEE. The CDR3, as DNA: TGTGCCAGCAGCTTGGGTCAGGGCAGACAGCCCCAGCATTTT. Translated, it gives CASSLGQGRQPQHF.

This rearrangement joins TRBV7-3 to TRBJ2-1, with 14 bases aligning to TRBD2. CDR3 length equals 16 residues. J was trimmed by 9 bases and V by 5 bases; bases with no gene match: 9. Germline values: CDR1 SGHTA, CDR2 FQGTGA. The CDR3 DNA follows: TGTGCCAGCAGCGCACGACTAGCGGGAGGGGATGGTGAGCAGTTCTTC. It yields the protein CASSARLAGGDGEQFF.

V is TRBV4-2 and J is TRBJ2-7; 7 positions agree with TRBD2. J was trimmed by 0 bases and V by 0 bases; bases with no gene match: 8. The CDR3 sequence is 17 residues long. Germline V gene lookup returns CDR1 LGHNA and CDR2 YNFKEQ. CDR3 protein: CASSQEGSGVISYEQYF. Here the CDR3 DNA reads TGTGCCAGCAGCCAAGAAGGGAGCGGGGTTATCTCCTACGAGCAGTACTTC.

The count of this clone is one. The chain employs TRBV5-4 and TRBJ2-3; tentative D call: TRBD1 (5 bases). The CDR3 is 16 amino acids. Trimming removed 4 bases at V and 2 bases at J, with 17 bases between. Germline-derived CDR1 and CDR2 are SGHNT and YYREEE (reference sequence). The CDR3 DNA reads TGTGCCAGCAGCGCGATTTTCAGGGCCAACACAGATACGCAGTATTTT. This encodes CASSAIFRANTDTQYF.

The chain uses TRBV4-2 and TRBJ1-2, with 8 bases matching TRBD1. Germline V lookup: CDR1 LGHNA, CDR2 YNFKEQ. V dropped 4 bases and J dropped 0; count of bases not matched to a gene: 13. The CDR3 loop spans 18 amino acids. The CDR3 sequence: CASSPDPARGRANYGYTF. As DNA, the CDR3 is TGTGCCAGCAGCCCCGACCCGGCCAGGGGGCGAGCTAACTATGGCTACACCTTC.

The chain employs TRBV6-1 and TRBJ2-7, with 7 bases identical to TRBD2. V shed 6 bases, J shed 3 bases, and the junction held 8 bases outside the gene matches. Germline-derived CDR1 and CDR2 are MNHNS and SASEGT. CDR3 length equals 14 residues. The CDR3, as DNA: TGTGCCAGCAGCCGCGGGAGAGGGTACTACGAGCAGTACTTC. This codes for CASSRGRGYYEQYF.

This sequence joins TRBV4-1 and TRBJ1-2, with 9 bases that match TRBD1. The V segment lost 5 bases and the J segment 4 bases; nucleotides outside the gene matches: 8. This CDR3 is 15 amino acids long. The germline gives CDR1 MGHRA, CDR2 YSYEKL. The CDR3 DNA reads TGCGCCAGCAGCGAACGGACAGGGGAGGTCTATGGCTACACCTTC. This codes for CASSERTGEVYGYTF.

This chain connects TRBV9 to TRBJ2-6, with 9 bases matching TRBD1. This CDR3 is 19 amino acids long. Trimming removed 4 bases from V and 2 bases from J; junction bases left unmatched: 13. CDR1 and CDR2 (germline): SGDLS, YYNGEE. The CDR3 loop reads CASSLGTGHQPAGANVLTF. CDR3 sequence (DNA): TGTGCCAGCAGCCTAGGGACAGGGCACCAACCGGCTGGGGCCAACGTCCTGACTTTC.

The V and J genes are TRBV28 and TRBJ1-2; 7 positions agree with TRBD1. The CDR3 totals 13 residues. CDR1 is MDHEN and CDR2 is SYDVKM in the germline V gene. After removal of 8 bases from V and 2 bases from J, the junction contained 5 bases not matched to a gene. CDR3 nucleotide sequence: TGTGCCAGCCTTACAGGGGCCAACTATGGCTACACCTTC. This codes for CASLTGANYGYTF.

This sequence joins TRBV9 and TRBJ2-1; weak D call: TRBD1 (5 bases). The CDR3 has 14 residues. The V end was cut by 1 base, the J end by 10 bases, with 15 bases between. Germline V lookup: CDR1 SGDLS, CDR2 YYNGEE. As DNA, the CDR3 is TGTGCCAGCAGCGTAACCCCCAGACAGTCGGAGCAGTTCTTC. Its translation is CASSVTPRQSEQFF.

The chain has TRBV6-1 and TRBJ2-5, with TRBD1 matching over 8 bases. The V gene end was trimmed by 4 bases and the J gene end by 1 base; junction bases not matched to a gene: 5. Germline assignment: CDR1 MNHNS and CDR2 SASEGT. The CDR3 spans 15 residues. The CDR3, as DNA: TGTGCCAGCAGTGTGTGGGACAGGATCCAAGAGACCCAGTACTTC. The encoded protein is CASSVWDRIQETQYF.

The chain uses TRBV5-1 and TRBJ1-2; TRBD1 matches at 10 bases. V was pared by 0 bases and J by 2 bases, with 1 base of the junction left unmatched. The CDR3 runs to 15 residues. In germline, CDR1 is SGHRS, CDR2 YFSETQ. CDR3 sequence reads: CASSLGGQGNYGYTF. The DNA of the CDR3 is TGCGCCAGCAGCTTGGGGGGACAGGGGAACTATGGCTACACCTTC.

The V gene is TRBV18, the J gene TRBJ1-3; a weak D match, TRBD1 (6 bases). V lost 4 bases and J lost 2, with 15 bases in between. This CDR3 contains 16 residues. Per germline, CDR1 KGHSH and CDR2 LQKENI. CDR3 region: CASSLGTPGAGNTIYF. For the CDR3, the DNA is TGTGCCAGCTCACTCGGGACACCTGGGGCTGGAAACACCATATATTTT. Full variable domain (remainder filled in from reference TRBV18 and TRBJ1-3): NAGVMQNPRHLVRRRGQEARLRCSPMKGHSHVYWYRQLPEEGLKFMVYLQKENIIDESGMPKERFSAEFPKEGPSILRIQQVVRGDSAAYFCASSLGTPGAGNTIYFGEGSWLTVV.

The J gene is TRBJ1-2, the V gene TRBV5-1; D is possibly TRBD1 (5 bases). CDR1 and CDR2 (germline): SGHRS, YFSETQ. Between the trimmed V and J ends, which lost 2 bases and 3 bases, there was a span of 11 bases. The length of the CDR3 is 14 residues. This chain's CDR3 is CASSFSDSDYGYTF. The CDR3 coding sequence is TGCGCCAGCAGCTTCTCTGACAGCGACTATGGCTACACCTTC.

The chain recombines TRBV28 with TRBJ1-4, with TRBD1 as a possible D gene (6 bases). Trimming stripped 5 bases from V and 7 bases from J, with 14 bases between. Germline V gives CDR1 MDHEN, CDR2 SYDVKM. The CDR3 totals 14 residues. CDR3 loop: CASSIRQASEKLFF. Here the CDR3 DNA reads TGTGCCAGCAGTATCCGACAGGCCAGTGAAAAACTGTTTTTT.

The genes are TRBV2 and TRBJ1-2; D unresolved. CDR3 length: 13 residues. Germline values: CDR1 SNHLY, CDR2 FYNNEI. V was shortened by 6 bases and J by 4 bases, with 12 bases between the two germline ends. The CDR3 loop reads CASRPGSSYGYTF. CDR3 nucleotides: TGTGCCAGCAGACCCGGGAGCTCCTATGGCTACACCTTC. The entire variable domain, with the rest obtained from reference TRBV2 and TRBJ1-2, is as follows: EPEVTQTPSHQVTQMGQEVILRCVPISNHLYFYWYRQILGQKVEFLVSFYNNEISEKSEIFDDQFSVERPDGSNFTLKIRSTKLEDSAMYFCASRPGSSYGYTFGSGTRLTVV.

The gene calls are TRBV7-9 and TRBJ2-7; tentatively, D is TRBD2 (8 bases). Germline V gene sequence: CDR1 SEHNR, CDR2 FQNEAQ (reference sequence). The CDR3 spans 16 residues. The V and J ends lost 7 bases and 2 bases respectively, with 21 bases between them. In DNA, the CDR3 is TGTGCCAGCACCCCAGGGGGTAGCGGGGTGACCTACGAGCAGTACTTC. This sequence encodes CASTPGGSGVTYEQYF.

This chain connects TRBV30 to TRBJ1-2; tentatively, D is TRBD1 (5 bases). V was shortened by 3 bases and J by 2 bases, with 7 bases between the two germline ends. This CDR3 is built from 12 residues. Germline V gene sequence: CDR1 GTSNPN, CDR2 SVGIG (reference sequence). The CDR3 protein is CAWRSGNYGYTF. CDR3 coding DNA: TGTGCCTGGAGGTCAGGGAACTATGGCTACACCTTC.

The chain joins TRBV2 to TRBJ1-2; D possibly corresponds to TRBD1 (6 bases). Germline V gives CDR1 SNHLY, CDR2 FYNNEI. Trimming stripped 5 bases from V and 0 bases from J, with 13 bases between. The CDR3 has 15 amino acids. The CDR3 sequence is CASSLDQGSNYGYTF. The CDR3 DNA follows: TGTGCCAGCAGTCTAGACCAGGGGTCTAACTATGGCTACACCTTC.

The chain has TRBV5-1 and TRBJ2-1; TRBD2 agrees at 13 bases. Germline V lookup: CDR1 SGHRS, CDR2 YFSETQ. The CDR3 extends over 19 amino acids. V was clipped by 2 bases and J by 0 bases; unmatched bases: 8. The CDR3 DNA reads TGCGCCAGCAGCTTAAGGACTAGCGGGAGCCCGACCTCCTACAATGAGCAGTTCTTC. It codes for CASSLRTSGSPTSYNEQFF. Supplemented by reference TRBV5-1 and TRBJ2-1, the full variable domain reads KAGVTQTPRYLIKTRGQQVTLSCSPISGHRSVSWYQQTPGQGLQFLFEYFSETQRNKGNFPGRFSGRQFSNSRSEMNVSTLELGDSALYLCASSLRTSGSPTSYNEQFFGPGTRLTVL.

The rearrangement joins TRBV11-3 to TRBJ2-2, with 10 positions matching TRBD1. Unmatched junction bases numbered 4, after V lost 4 bases and J lost 5 bases. Germline V lookup: CDR1 SGHNT, CDR2 YENEEA. The CDR3 consists of 15 residues. CDR3 DNA: TGTGCCAGCAGCTCGACAGGGGGCCGGACCGGGGAGCTGTTTTTT. Translated: CASSSTGGRTGELFF. The whole variable domain, remainder taken from reference TRBV11-3 and TRBJ2-2, is EAGVVQSPRYKIIEKKQPVAFWCNPISGHNTLYWYLQNLGQGPELLIRYENEEAVDDSQLPKDRFSAERLKGVDSTLKIQPAELGDSAVYLCASSSTGGRTGELFFGEGSRLTVL.